This T cell receptor beta chain comes out of a study of blood T cell repertoires in COVID-19. Seattle's enrolled individuals joined amid active infection and were then monitored longitudinally. Sequenced by immunoSEQ multiplex PCR; TCRdb stores in-frame clones only, minus some. The table shows some 260,000 clones, with over 75% occurring only once. This CDR3 spans 15 amino acids. Germline CDR1 reads SGHTA; CDR2 reads FQGNSA. V lost 5 bases and J 4 bases, leaving 14 bases between the germline ends. Sequencing was performed on peripheral blood. The sequence was collected from a woman in her 70s with COVID-19, enrolled during active disease. The chain uses TRBV7-2 and TRBJ1-4; D may be TRBD1 (6 bases). The CDR3 spells CASSPTGTLNEKLFF. Written as DNA, the CDR3 is TGTGCCAGCAGCCCAACAGGGACCCTTAATGAAAAACTGTTTTTT.